This T cell receptor (beta chain) was found in a study of T-cell reconstitution after alpha-beta-depleted transplantation in children. The length of the CDR3 is 15 residues. Germline CDR1 KGHSH, CDR2 LQKENI. V was shortened by 1 base and J by 1 base, with 11 bases between the two germline ends. Preparation of the TCRbeta library involved a method that used unique molecular identifiers. A single record per CDR3 protein comes from TCRdb applying MiXCR to the PCR reads. Of about 540,000 distinct CDR3 sequences listed, about 16% are singletons. The sequence was collected from a human donor who donated a stem cell graft to a child with acute lymphoblastic leukemia. Sequenced here: PBMCs from the stem cell graft donor, sampled from the stem cell graft. The chain is built from TRBV18 and TRBJ2-7; D unclear. This CDR3 reads CASSPRALASYEQYF. The CDR3 region has the DNA TGTGCCAGCTCACCACGAGCTTTGGCGTCCTACGAGCAGTACTTC.